This passage covers 3 T cell receptor beta chains from one sample sequenced in a study of shared clonotypes between healthy human individuals. Sequenced by immunoSEQ multiplex PCR; TCRdb stores in-frame clones only, minus some. The data hold 400,000 to 600,000 clones, with about 80% observed a single time. Sequencing used PBMCs. The receptor set was obtained from a middle-aged woman in good health. Some clones in this sample may be carry-over from other donors' samples.

For the CDR3, the DNA is TGCGCCAGCAGTCAGGACAGGCCGCACTACGAGCAGTACTTC. Protein sequence: CASSQDRPHYEQYF. The J gene is TRBJ2-7, the V gene TRBV23-1; 7 bases agree with TRBD1. TRBV23-1 is recorded as an ORF, its role being uncertain. V lost 3 bases to trimming and J lost 3 bases; unmatched junction nucleotides: 5. The CDR3 is 14 residues long.

V and J are TRBV14 and TRBJ1-3, with D unresolved. There are 14 residues in the CDR3. The V gene's germline CDR1 is SGHDN and CDR2 FVKESK. Trimming took off 3 bases at V and 0 bases at J, with 6 bases between the two ends. CDR3 region: CASSQELSGNTIYF. The DNA for the CDR3 is TGTGCCAGCAGCCAGGAGCTCTCTGGAAACACCATATATTTT. The full variable domain, completed using reference TRBV14 and TRBJ1-3, is EAGVTQFPSHSVIEKGQTVTLRCDPISGHDNLYWYRRVMGKEIKFLLHFVKESKQDESGMPNNRFLAERTGGTYSTLKVQPAELEDSGVYFCASSQELSGNTIYFGEGSWLTVV.

The chain uses TRBV7-9 and TRBJ2-7; 11 nucleotides agree with TRBD2. The CDR3 length is 16 residues. Germline CDR1 SEHNR, CDR2 FQNEAQ (reference sequence). The ends lost 5 bases at V and 0 bases at J; junction bases unmatched: 6. CDR3 in DNA: TGTGCCAGCAGCGCCCACGGGACTAGCGGCTCCTACGAGCAGTACTTC. This gives the protein CASSAHGTSGSYEQYF.